This T cell receptor beta chain was recorded in a study of Ad26.COV2.S vaccination and SARS-CoV-2 variants. Germline V gene data show CDR1 as SGHTA and CDR2 as FQGNSA. This CDR3 has 14 amino acids. Trimming shortened V by 0 bases and J by 8 bases, and 13 bases separated the two germline ends. TCRdb's table, derived via immunoSEQ multiplex PCR, lists solely in-frame clones and lacks some. The sample has around 300,000 clones; roughly 89% are singletons. Treatment: around 19 received Ad26.COV2.S at low or high dose, single or two shots; five or six received placebo; per-sample allocation not given. It was on day 63 after the first vaccine or placebo injection that samples were taken.

The J gene is TRBJ1-2, the V gene TRBV7-2; D is ambiguous. The TCR sequence derives from a person between 18 and 60 years old who received the Ad26.COV2.S COVID-19 vaccine or a placebo. The specimen was peripheral blood, collected in a trial of Ad26.COV2.S vaccine versus placebo. In DNA, the CDR3 is TGTGCCAGCAGCTTAGCGATTATGGGTCGGGGCTACACCTTC. Its protein is CASSLAIMGRGYTF.